This TCR beta chain was identified during a study of response to subunit inactivated influenza vaccine. Overall study findings and caveats: Authors suggested each seasonal flu vaccination may recruit only limited numbers of new T cells.

About this clonotype: Its target is unknown. A read error may explain this, as a much larger clone is one base away.

The CDR3 totals 12 residues. Trimming left V 6 bases short and J 5 bases short, with 10 bases between. TCRdb redid the calling of the RT-PCR reads with MiXCR, one entry per CDR3 protein. The table lists approximately 480,000 distinct CDR3 sequences, 11% of them singletons. The input for sequencing was PBMCs from blood, taken about 40 days after vaccination. The source of this sequence is a man aged 50-60 years who received an inactivated influenza vaccine. The chain joins TRBV12-3 or TRBV12-4 to TRBJ2-5; D perhaps matches TRBD1 (6 bases). The CDR3 spells CASRGAGETQYF. DNA of the CDR3: TGTGCCAGCAGGGGGGCCGGGGAGACCCAGTACTTC.